Listed below are T cell receptor beta chains from one sample, sequenced in a study of PD-L1 blockade in urothelial cancer. TCRdb keeps only in-frame clones here, not all; method: immunoSEQ multiplex PCR. Seen here are fewer than 65,000 clones, about 88% observed once, and the top ten hold around 3.1%. The sequencing here drew on PBMCs, taken around atezolizumab (anti-PD-L1) treatment. All receptors come from a man in his sixties or seventies with urothelial cancer. The CDR3 runs from the conserved cysteine through the conserved F or W. D genes are given only for firm matches.

cdr3_aa v_call d_call j_call
CSATGPDTQYF TRBV20-1 TRBD1 TRBJ2-3
CASSLGTRTGELFF TRBV28 NA TRBJ2-2
CASSLWTSGRGETQYF TRBV7-2 TRBD2 TRBJ2-5
CASSKGEGVYTEAFF TRBV9 NA TRBJ1-1
CSVGQGGYEQYF TRBV29-1 TRBD1 TRBJ2-7
CASSVEPGVLMNTEAFF TRBV9 NA TRBJ1-1
CASRILRTGGTEAFF TRBV7-2 NA TRBJ1-1
CASSHRTVDQPQHF TRBV16 NA TRBJ1-5
CASSSPGYTEAFF TRBV7-2 NA TRBJ1-1
CASSLAGELGYGYTF TRBV5-1 NA TRBJ1-2
CASSQGADTQYF TRBV7-2 TRBD1 TRBJ2-3
CASSSATGSTGQYF TRBV6-5 NA TRBJ2-7
CASSLGGQGNEKLFF TRBV5-4 TRBD1 TRBJ1-4
CASRTFVAGGNEQYF TRBV5-1 TRBD2 TRBJ2-7
CASSASGTSRETQYF TRBV5-1 TRBD2 TRBJ2-5
CASSVPGGYTF TRBV9 NA TRBJ1-2
CASSFQGTRRAEAFF TRBV11-3 NA TRBJ1-1
CASSQASPGQGINGELFF TRBV4-2 TRBD1 TRBJ2-2
CASSPRTGGHSSTDTQYF TRBV19 TRBD2 TRBJ2-3
CASSQQTGQAGGYTF TRBV4-3 TRBD1 TRBJ1-2
CASSSDREGFGYTF TRBV7-9 TRBD1 TRBJ1-2
CASRLSSGNTIYF TRBV18 NA TRBJ1-3
CASSATGGRIYEQYF TRBV5-4 TRBD2 TRBJ2-7
CASSEMILANYNEQFF TRBV6-1 NA TRBJ2-1
CASSFRANTEAFF TRBV27 NA TRBJ1-1
CASSVDSYEQYF TRBV5-1 NA TRBJ2-7
CASSGYRGRSGNTIYF TRBV19 TRBD1 TRBJ1-3
CASSSSRLMNTEAFF TRBV19 NA TRBJ1-1
CASSLDRTGGAGGELFF TRBV5-1 TRBD1 TRBJ2-2
CASSPLLGSSYNEQFF TRBV7-3 NA TRBJ2-1
CASSSPVPNEQFF TRBV19 NA TRBJ2-1
CATSRESQGRDEQFF TRBV15 NA TRBJ2-1
CASSSSRGALTNEKLFF TRBV7-9 NA TRBJ1-4
CASRHPGGRSEDTQYF TRBV28 TRBD1 TRBJ2-3
CASSLSGTGPRQYEQYF TRBV28 TRBD1 TRBJ2-7
CASSAGTGGVGYTF TRBV5-1 TRBD1 TRBJ1-2
CASSLGGTGQGYTF TRBV7-2 TRBD1 TRBJ1-2
CASSQGLRDWTEAFF TRBV4-2 NA TRBJ1-1
CASSARDRVTEAFF TRBV7-3 TRBD1 TRBJ1-1
CSVLQPYNEQFF TRBV29-1 NA TRBJ2-1
CASSLGPDMVGFF TRBV7-9 NA TRBJ2-1
CASSPDRDLRAFF TRBV19 TRBD1 TRBJ1-1
CASSLVSLSYEQYF TRBV5-1 NA TRBJ2-7
CASRETGNTEAFF TRBV4-1 NA TRBJ1-1
CATSRESTGLGRSSTDTQYF TRBV15 NA TRBJ2-3
CASAQGPMNTEAFF TRBV9 TRBD1 TRBJ1-1
CASSQISYSYEQYF TRBV28 NA TRBJ2-7
CASSEFESFSGNTIYF TRBV25-1 NA TRBJ1-3
CASSILPGLSGSYEQYF TRBV19 NA TRBJ2-7
CASSLLWDEGVGEAFF TRBV5-1 NA TRBJ1-1